This TCR beta chain was found in a study of cytomegalovirus exposure and HLA in healthy donors. This PCR relied on a set of 60 Vbeta primers and 13 Jbeta primers. The data were produced by immunoSEQ multiplex PCR, yet TCRdb's version contains in-frame clones alone and is incomplete. The table records more than 95,000 clones, around 84% of them present only once. The specimen sequenced was PBMCs. The clonotype comes from a man younger than 30 in good health and CMV-seronegative.

CDR3 bases: TGTGCCAGTAAATTGGGGACAGGCGGGAGTGTTCGTTATGGCTACACCTTC. Its translation is CASKLGTGGSVRYGYTF. V and J are TRBV19 and TRBJ1-2; TRBD1 agrees at 8 bases. V gave up 7 bases and J gave up 5 bases; unmatched junction bases: 18. The CDR3 is 17 residues long. Per the germline V gene, CDR1 is LNHDA and CDR2 is SQIVND (reference sequence).